This T cell receptor beta chain comes out of a study of spatial heterogeneity in lung cancer. This clonotype was found many times. The antigen is undetermined. Little can be read into the size of this beta chain, an off-target read in a library designed for alpha chains. Trimming cost V 1 base and J 5 bases; bases outside gene matches: 6. The germline gives CDR1 SGHKS, CDR2 YYEKEE (reference sequence). The CDR3 is made up of 15 amino acids. TCRdb independently ran MiXCR on the 5' RACE reads; one entry per CDR3 protein. The sample carries fewer than 15,000 distinct CDR3 sequences, 5.6% recorded once. Time point here: sample taken at primary tumor resection. Findings of the study overall: Tumor mutation counts were tracked by expanded intratumoral alpha and beta TCR counts.

This chain uses TRBV5-5 with TRBJ2-5; TRBD2 matches at 9 bases. The sample consisted of lung tumor tissue, taken at surgery. The origin of this receptor is a female donor with early-stage non-small cell lung cancer. The CDR3 nucleotides read TGTGCCAGCAGCTTGCTGCGGGGGGGCCGTGAGACCCAGTACTTC. Protein sequence: CASSLLRGGRETQYF.